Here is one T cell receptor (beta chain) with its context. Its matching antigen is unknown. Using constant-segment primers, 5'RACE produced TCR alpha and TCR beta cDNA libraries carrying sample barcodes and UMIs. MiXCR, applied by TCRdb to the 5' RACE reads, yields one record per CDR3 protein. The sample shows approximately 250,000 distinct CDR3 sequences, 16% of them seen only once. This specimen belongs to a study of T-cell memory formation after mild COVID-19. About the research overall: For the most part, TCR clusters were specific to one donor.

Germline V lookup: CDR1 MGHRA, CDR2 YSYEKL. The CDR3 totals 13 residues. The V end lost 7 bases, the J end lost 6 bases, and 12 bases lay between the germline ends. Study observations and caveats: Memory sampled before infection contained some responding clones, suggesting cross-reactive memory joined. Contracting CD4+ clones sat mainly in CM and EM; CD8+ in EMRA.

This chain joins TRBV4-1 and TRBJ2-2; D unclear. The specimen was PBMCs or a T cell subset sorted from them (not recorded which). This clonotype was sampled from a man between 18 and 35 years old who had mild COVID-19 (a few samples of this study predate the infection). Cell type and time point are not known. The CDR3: CASMRKGAGELFF. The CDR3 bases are TGCGCCAGCATGAGGAAAGGAGCCGGGGAGCTGTTTTTT.